This T cell receptor (beta chain) was sequenced for a study of blood T cells in healthy people across ages. Study results and caveats: Changes in expanded clonotypes were possibly confounded, as the CMV status of donors was unknown.

Concerning this clonotype: The antigen is undetermined.

Germline V gene lookup returns CDR1 SEHNR and CDR2 FQNEAQ (reference sequence). The CDR3 length is 15 residues. V lost 0 bases, J lost 2 bases, and 9 bases lay in between. Combining a sample-barcoded 5' primer with a J-beta primer mix, a second PCR ran for roughly 6 to 11 cycles. TCRdb re-called the 5' RACE reads with MiXCR, one entry per CDR3 protein. In the table there are some 760,000 distinct CDR3 sequences, around 25% of which are singletons. The data also belong to a second study, concerning T cells of mothers and their children. That publication notes: Every mother supplied over 8.5 million TCR beta CDR3 reads and every child around 3 million.

Sequencing was done on a sample of blood. The V gene is TRBV7-9, the J gene TRBJ2-3; D unresolved. The origin of this receptor is a boy between 10 and 17 years old in good health. CDR3 loop: CASSLALSTTDTQYF. CDR3 sequence (DNA): TGTGCCAGCAGCTTAGCGCTGTCTACCACAGATACGCAGTATTTT. Combining the CDR3 with reference TRBV7-9 and TRBJ2-3 gives the whole variable domain DTGVSQNPRHKITKRGQNVTFRCDPISEHNRLYWYRQTLGQGPEFLTYFQNEAQLEKSRLLSDRFSAERPKGSFSTLEIQRTEQGDSAMYLCASSLALSTTDTQYFGPGTRLTVL.